A selection of T cell receptor beta chains follows, all from one sample in a study of T cells in Graves' hyperthyroidism and ophthalmopathy. Each CDR3 protein gets one entry after TCRdb re-called the multiplex PCR reads with MiXCR. The repertoire holds fewer than 350,000 distinct CDR3 sequences, approximately 22% seen once, with around 48% in the top ten. Sequencing used blood. The receptors come from a woman aged 45-65 years with Graves' hyperthyroidism. Each CDR3 is given with its conserved first and last residue. A D gene is named only where the DNA matches it firmly. Clone sizes are given selectively: once, few, many, or a class where the clone is expanded.

CDR3: CSGTGNHYGYTF
DNA: TGCAGTGGGACAGGGAACCACTATGGCTACACCTTC
V: TRBV20-1
size: NA
D: TRBD1
length: 12
J: TRBJ1-2

CDR3: CSARGTSGSSYEQYF
DNA: TGCAGTGCTAGGGGGACTAGCGGGAGCTCCTACGAGCAGTACTTC
V: TRBV20-1
size: NA
D: TRBD2
length: 15
J: TRBJ2-7

CDR3: CASSTQGAANEKLFF
DNA: TGTGCCAGCAGTACACAGGGGGCGGCTAATGAAAAACTGTTTTTT
V: TRBV28
size: many
D: TRBD1
length: 15
J: TRBJ1-4

CDR3: CASSLGLAGGPAYEQYF
DNA: TGCGCCAGCAGCTTGGGACTAGCGGGAGGGCCGGCCTACGAGCAGTACTTC
V: TRBV5-1
size: many
D: TRBD2
length: 17
J: TRBJ2-7

CDR3: CASGGGLNYGYTF
DNA: TGTGCCTCCGGGGGCGGATTGAACTATGGCTACACCTTC
V: TRBV28
size: NA
D: NA
length: 13
J: TRBJ1-2

CDR3: CASSSGQGGPPLHF
DNA: TGTGCCAGCAGCTCGGGACAGGGGGGTCCACCCCTCCACTTT
V: TRBV3-1
size: many
D: TRBD1
length: 14
J: TRBJ1-6

CDR3: CASSSAGAGQETQYF
DNA: TGTGCCAGCAGTTCAGCGGGAGCGGGCCAAGAGACCCAGTACTTC
V: TRBV27
size: many
D: TRBD2
length: 15
J: TRBJ2-5

CDR3: CSARPVKGAYGYTF
DNA: TGCAGTGCCCGTCCGGTTAAGGGGGCCTATGGCTACACCTTC
V: TRBV20-1
size: NA
D: TRBD1
length: 14
J: TRBJ1-2

CDR3: CSATGLAGGLDTQYF
DNA: TGCAGTGCTACAGGACTAGCGGGGGGGCTGGATACGCAGTATTTT
V: TRBV20-1
size: many
D: TRBD2
length: 15
J: TRBJ2-3

CDR3: CASSLDGGVSTDTQYF
DNA: TGTGCCAGCAGTTTAGATGGTGGCGTTAGCACAGATACGCAGTATTTT
V: TRBV28
size: many
D: NA
length: 16
J: TRBJ2-3

CDR3: CSARQANSPLHF
DNA: TGCAGTGCTAGACAGGCGAATTCACCCCTCCACTTT
V: TRBV20-1
size: many
D: NA
length: 12
J: TRBJ1-6

CDR3: CASTLPGQAGYTF
DNA: TGTGCCAGCACTCTGCCGGGACAAGCTGGCTACACCTTC
V: TRBV28
size: many
D: NA
length: 13
J: TRBJ1-2

CDR3: CASQPLRNYGYTF
DNA: TGTGCCAGCCAGCCACTGCGTAACTATGGCTACACCTTC
V: TRBV2
size: NA
D: NA
length: 13
J: TRBJ1-2

CDR3: CASSKDYNEQFF
DNA: TGTGCCAGCAGTAAAGACTACAATGAGCAGTTCTTC
V: TRBV2
size: many
D: NA
length: 12
J: TRBJ2-1

CDR3: CASSLIADSSYEQYF
DNA: TGCGCCAGCAGCTTGATAGCGGACAGCTCCTACGAGCAGTACTTC
V: TRBV5-1
size: many
D: NA
length: 15
J: TRBJ2-7

CDR3: CASSVGTSVYEQYF
DNA: TGTGCCAGCAGCGTCGGGACTAGCGTCTACGAGCAGTACTTC
V: TRBV9
size: many
D: TRBD2
length: 14
J: TRBJ2-7

CDR3: CASHRTGGKIREQYF
DNA: TGTGCCAGCCACCGCACAGGGGGAAAAATTCGCGAGCAGTACTTC
V: TRBV6-1
size: few
D: TRBD1
length: 15
J: TRBJ2-7

CDR3: CASSAGLAGGFGEQFF
DNA: TGTGCCAGCAGCGCGGGACTAGCGGGAGGGTTTGGTGAGCAGTTCTTC
V: TRBV11-3
size: many
D: TRBD2
length: 16
J: TRBJ2-1

CDR3: CAWSIRTGSYGYTF
DNA: TGTGCCTGGAGTATTCGGACAGGGAGCTATGGCTACACCTTC
V: TRBV30
size: few
D: TRBD1
length: 14
J: TRBJ1-2

CDR3: CASSLTGSRTEAFF
DNA: TGTGCCAGTAGCCTAACAGGGAGTCGGACTGAAGCTTTCTTT
V: TRBV19
size: NA
D: NA
length: 14
J: TRBJ1-1

CDR3: CSVEASGRGSDEQYF
DNA: TGCAGCGTTGAAGCCTCGGGACGAGGGAGTGACGAGCAGTACTTC
V: TRBV29-1
size: NA
D: NA
length: 15
J: TRBJ2-7

CDR3: CASSLGGGDEKLFF
DNA: TGCGCCAGCAGCTTGGGAGGGGGCGATGAAAAACTGTTTTTT
V: TRBV5-1
size: many
D: TRBD1
length: 14
J: TRBJ1-4

CDR3: CAWSVRRQLMNTEAFF
DNA: TGTGCCTGGAGTGTACGACGACAGCTCATGAACACTGAAGCTTTCTTT
V: TRBV30
size: many
D: NA
length: 16
J: TRBJ1-1

CDR3: CASSQDELSGNQPQHF
DNA: TGCGCCAGCAGCCAAGATGAACTTAGCGGCAATCAGCCCCAGCATTTT
V: TRBV4-1
size: NA
D: NA
length: 16
J: TRBJ1-5

CDR3: CSARGLDDRGVDTEAFF
DNA: TGCAGTGCTAGAGGACTGGACGACAGGGGAGTAGACACTGAAGCTTTCTTT
V: TRBV20-1
size: few
D: TRBD1
length: 17
J: TRBJ1-1

CDR3: CSVRVAGGSLGEQYF
DNA: TGCAGCGTTCGGGTTGCAGGGGGCTCTTTGGGAGAGCAGTACTTC
V: TRBV29-1
size: many
D: TRBD1
length: 15
J: TRBJ2-7

CDR3: CASSLGTGGYGYTF
DNA: TGTGCCAGCAGCTTAGGGACAGGGGGATACGGCTACACCTTC
V: TRBV5-1
size: few
D: TRBD1
length: 14
J: TRBJ1-2

CDR3: CASSLSGQGGGYTF
DNA: TGTGCCAGCAGTTTAAGTGGGCAGGGTGGTGGCTACACCTTC
V: TRBV12-3/TRBV12-4
size: NA
D: NA
length: 14
J: TRBJ1-2

CDR3: CASSQGAGRHEQYF
DNA: TGTGCCAGCAGCCAAGGTGCAGGGCGCCACGAGCAGTACTTC
V: TRBV3-1
size: many
D: NA
length: 14
J: TRBJ2-7

CDR3: CASSREWQMNTEAFF
DNA: TGTGCCAGCAGTCGGGAATGGCAGATGAACACTGAAGCTTTCTTT
V: TRBV6-1
size: many
D: NA
length: 15
J: TRBJ1-1

CDR3: CASSYRTGGNTQYF
DNA: TGTGCCAGCAGTTATAGGACAGGGGGAAATACGCAGTATTTT
V: TRBV6-1
size: few
D: TRBD1
length: 14
J: TRBJ2-3

CDR3: CASSLGGPSGRLRETQYF
DNA: TGTGCCAGCAGCTTAGGGGGCCCTAGCGGGAGGTTAAGAGAGACCCAGTACTTC
V: TRBV11-2
size: many
D: TRBD2
length: 18
J: TRBJ2-5

CDR3: CASSRTGGPFTGELFF
DNA: TGTGCCAGCAGTCGGACAGGGGGCCCTTTCACCGGGGAGCTGTTTTTT
V: TRBV2
size: NA
D: TRBD1
length: 16
J: TRBJ2-2

CDR3: CASSPTGTNSYEQYF
DNA: TGTGCCAGCAGTCCGACAGGGACCAACTCCTACGAGCAGTACTTC
V: TRBV12-3/TRBV12-4
size: NA
D: TRBD1
length: 15
J: TRBJ2-7

CDR3: CASSHPGFYEQYF
DNA: TGTGCCAGCAGCCACCCGGGCTTTTACGAGCAGTACTTC
V: TRBV6-1
size: NA
D: NA
length: 13
J: TRBJ2-7

CDR3: CASSPQGADTQYF
DNA: TGTGCCAGCTCACCACAGGGCGCAGATACGCAGTATTTT
V: TRBV18
size: many
D: NA
length: 13
J: TRBJ2-3

CDR3: CASNLIGQSYGYTF
DNA: TGTGCCAGCAATTTAATAGGACAGTCCTATGGCTACACCTTC
V: TRBV2
size: NA
D: NA
length: 14
J: TRBJ1-2

CDR3: CASSQGERNNQPQHF
DNA: TGTGCCAGCAGTCAGGGGGAAAGGAACAATCAGCCCCAGCATTTT
V: TRBV2
size: few
D: TRBD1
length: 15
J: TRBJ1-5

CDR3: CASRTGTGGDYGYTF
DNA: TGTGCCAGCAGGACCGGGACAGGGGGCGACTATGGCTACACCTTC
V: TRBV28
size: many
D: TRBD1
length: 15
J: TRBJ1-2

CDR3: CATSRGSPGQGYEQYF
DNA: TGTGCCACCAGCAGAGGCTCTCCGGGACAGGGCTACGAGCAGTACTTC
V: TRBV15
size: many
D: TRBD1
length: 16
J: TRBJ2-7

CDR3: CSALSVAGVQETQYF
DNA: TGCAGTGCCCTTTCGGTAGCGGGGGTCCAAGAGACCCAGTACTTC
V: TRBV20-1
size: many
D: TRBD2
length: 15
J: TRBJ2-5

CDR3: CASSFGQNGYTF
DNA: TGTGCCAGCAGCTTTGGGCAAAATGGCTACACCTTC
V: TRBV11-2
size: many
D: NA
length: 12
J: TRBJ1-2

CDR3: CASRAQGAGYEQYF
DNA: TGTGCCAGTAGGGCACAGGGGGCGGGCTACGAGCAGTACTTC
V: TRBV19
size: NA
D: TRBD1
length: 14
J: TRBJ2-7

CDR3: CSARDLGTSGNTGELFF
DNA: TGCAGTGCCCGCGATCTCGGGACTAGCGGGAACACCGGGGAGCTGTTTTTT
V: TRBV20-1
size: many
D: TRBD2
length: 17
J: TRBJ2-2

CDR3: CASSSSAGGHEKLFF
DNA: TGTGCCAGCAGTTCCTCGGCAGGGGGCCATGAAAAACTGTTTTTT
V: TRBV28
size: many
D: TRBD1
length: 15
J: TRBJ1-4

CDR3: CASSYSGKGYTF
DNA: TGTGCCAGCAGTTACTCGGGAAAGGGCTACACCTTC
V: TRBV6-2/TRBV6-3
size: many
D: NA
length: 12
J: TRBJ1-2

CDR3: CAISESRQGGTDTQYF
DNA: TGTGCCATCAGTGAGTCCCGACAGGGGGGAACAGATACGCAGTATTTT
V: TRBV10-3
size: NA
D: TRBD1
length: 16
J: TRBJ2-3

CDR3: CASSSITGRGPEAFF
DNA: TGTGCCAGCAGCTCGATTACAGGGAGAGGACCTGAAGCTTTCTTT
V: TRBV11-2
size: many
D: NA
length: 15
J: TRBJ1-1

CDR3: CASSLLQGNGYTF
DNA: TGTGCCAGCAGTTTATTACAGGGTAACGGCTACACCTTC
V: TRBV28
size: NA
D: NA
length: 13
J: TRBJ1-2

CDR3: CASSGGMETQYF
DNA: TGTGCCAGCAGCGGGGGAATGGAGACCCAGTACTTC
V: TRBV3-1
size: NA
D: NA
length: 12
J: TRBJ2-5

CDR3: CSASTSGSTDTQYF
DNA: TGCAGTGCTAGCACTAGCGGGAGCACAGATACGCAGTATTTT
V: TRBV20-1
size: NA
D: TRBD2
length: 14
J: TRBJ2-3